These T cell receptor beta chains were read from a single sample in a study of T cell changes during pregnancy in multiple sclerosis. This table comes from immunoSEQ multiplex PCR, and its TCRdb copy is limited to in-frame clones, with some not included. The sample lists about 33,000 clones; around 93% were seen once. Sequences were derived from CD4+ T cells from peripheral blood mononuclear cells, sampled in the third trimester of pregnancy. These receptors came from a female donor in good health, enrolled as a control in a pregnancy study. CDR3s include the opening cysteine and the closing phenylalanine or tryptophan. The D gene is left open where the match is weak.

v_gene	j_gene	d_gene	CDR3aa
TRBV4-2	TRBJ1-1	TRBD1	CASSQRDSNTEAFF
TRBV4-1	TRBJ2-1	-	CASSLALTASYNEQFF
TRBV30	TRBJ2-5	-	CAWSVVAGDNQETQYF
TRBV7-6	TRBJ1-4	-	CASSLTGGGLEKLFF
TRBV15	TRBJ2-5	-	CATSRGQAGGKTQYF
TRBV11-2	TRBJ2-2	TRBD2	CASSLEGLAGSRTGELFF
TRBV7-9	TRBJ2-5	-	CASSLGEQERETQYF
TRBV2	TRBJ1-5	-	CASRDSSNQPQHF
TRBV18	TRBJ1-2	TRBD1	CASSPSGTGANYGYTF
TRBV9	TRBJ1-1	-	CASSVEQNTEAFF
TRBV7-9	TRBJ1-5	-	CASSLGTLGSPQHF
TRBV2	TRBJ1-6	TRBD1	CASSELGAGQGVYSPLHF
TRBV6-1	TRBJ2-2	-	CASSGGPRDPNTGELFF
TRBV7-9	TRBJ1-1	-	CASSPRLNTEAFF
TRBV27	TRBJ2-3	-	CASSPQGGLLTDTQYF
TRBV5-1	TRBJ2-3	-	CASSPDSSDTQYF
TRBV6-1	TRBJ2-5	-	CASSEGGGGETQYF
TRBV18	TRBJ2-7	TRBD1	CASSPSDRGRKQYF
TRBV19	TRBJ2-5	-	CASSIDTRGEKTQYF
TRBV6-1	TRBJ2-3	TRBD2	CASSVVAGGRTDTQYF
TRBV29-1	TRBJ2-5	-	CSVVMGAGETQYF
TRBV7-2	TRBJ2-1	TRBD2	CASRGLADYNEQFF
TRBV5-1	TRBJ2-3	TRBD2	CASSPLSGSPTDTQYF
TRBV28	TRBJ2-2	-	CASSFPGGGSTGELFF
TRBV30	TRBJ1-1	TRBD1	CAWQRQGTATEAFF
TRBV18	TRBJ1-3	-	CASSPRDTGNTIYF
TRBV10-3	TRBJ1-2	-	CAIQGNGYTF
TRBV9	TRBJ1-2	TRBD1	CASSVGTGEIGYTF
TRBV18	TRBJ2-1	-	CASSERREQGNEQFF
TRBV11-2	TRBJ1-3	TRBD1	CASSPLFQGELGNTIYF
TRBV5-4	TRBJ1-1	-	CASSLDSPVGAFF